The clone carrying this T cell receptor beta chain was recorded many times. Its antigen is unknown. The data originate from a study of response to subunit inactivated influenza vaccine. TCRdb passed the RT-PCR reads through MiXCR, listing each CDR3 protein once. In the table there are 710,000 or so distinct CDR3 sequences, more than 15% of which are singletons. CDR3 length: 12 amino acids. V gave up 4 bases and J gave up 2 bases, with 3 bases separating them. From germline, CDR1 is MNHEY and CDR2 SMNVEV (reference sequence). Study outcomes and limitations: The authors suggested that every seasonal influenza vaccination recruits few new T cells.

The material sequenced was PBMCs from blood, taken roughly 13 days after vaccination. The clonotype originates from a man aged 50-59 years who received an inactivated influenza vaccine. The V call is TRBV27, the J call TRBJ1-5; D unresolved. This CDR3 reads CASSSRNQPQHF. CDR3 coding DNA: TGTGCCAGCAGTTCCCGCAATCAGCCCCAGCATTTT.